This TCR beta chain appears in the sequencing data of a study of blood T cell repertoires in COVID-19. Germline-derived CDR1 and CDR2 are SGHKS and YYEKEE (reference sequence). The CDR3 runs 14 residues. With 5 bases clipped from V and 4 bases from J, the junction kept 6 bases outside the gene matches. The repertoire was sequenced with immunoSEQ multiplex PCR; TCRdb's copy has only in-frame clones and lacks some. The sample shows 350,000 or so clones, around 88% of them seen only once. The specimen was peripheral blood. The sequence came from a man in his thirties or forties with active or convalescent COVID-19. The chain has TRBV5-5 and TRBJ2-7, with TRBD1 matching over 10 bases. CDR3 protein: CASRGRTGGYEQYF. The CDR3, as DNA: TGTGCCAGCAGGGGCCGGACAGGGGGTTACGAGCAGTACTTC.